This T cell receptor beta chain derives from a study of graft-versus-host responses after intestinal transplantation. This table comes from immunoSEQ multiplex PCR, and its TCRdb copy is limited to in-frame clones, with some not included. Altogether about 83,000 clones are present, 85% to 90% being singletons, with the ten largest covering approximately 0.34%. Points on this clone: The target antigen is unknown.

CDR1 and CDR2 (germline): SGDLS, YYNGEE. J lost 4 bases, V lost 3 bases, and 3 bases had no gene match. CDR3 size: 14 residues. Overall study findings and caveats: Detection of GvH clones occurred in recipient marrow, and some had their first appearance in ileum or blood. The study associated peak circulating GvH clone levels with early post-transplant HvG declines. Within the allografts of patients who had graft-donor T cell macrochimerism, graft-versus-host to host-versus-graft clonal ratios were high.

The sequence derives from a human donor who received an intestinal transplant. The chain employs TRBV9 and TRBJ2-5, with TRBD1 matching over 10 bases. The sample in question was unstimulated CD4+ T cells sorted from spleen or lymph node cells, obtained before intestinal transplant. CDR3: CASSDGQGGETQYF. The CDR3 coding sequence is TGTGCCAGCAGCGACGGACAGGGGGGAGAGACCCAGTACTTC. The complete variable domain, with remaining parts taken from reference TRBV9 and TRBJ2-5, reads DSGVTQTPKHLITATGQRVTLRCSPRSGDLSVYWYQQSLDQGLQFLIQYYNGEERAKGNILERFSAQQFPDLHSELNLSSLELGDSALYFCASSDGQGGETQYFGPGTRLLVL.